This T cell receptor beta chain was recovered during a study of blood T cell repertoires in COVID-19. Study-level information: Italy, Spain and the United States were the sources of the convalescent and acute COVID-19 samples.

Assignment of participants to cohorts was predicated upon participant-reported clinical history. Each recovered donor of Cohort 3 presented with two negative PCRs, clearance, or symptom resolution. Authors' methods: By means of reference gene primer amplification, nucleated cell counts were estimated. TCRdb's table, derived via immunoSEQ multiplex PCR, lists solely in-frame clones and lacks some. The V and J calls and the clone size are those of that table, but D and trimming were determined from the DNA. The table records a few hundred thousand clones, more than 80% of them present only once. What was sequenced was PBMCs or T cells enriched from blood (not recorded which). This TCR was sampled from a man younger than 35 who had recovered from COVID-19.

The CDR3 spells CASSPQGAVTGELFF. DNA for the CDR3: TGTGCCAGCAGCCCCCAGGGTGCGGTCACCGGGGAGCTGTTTTTT. V is TRBV7-9 and J is TRBJ2-2, with a weak D call TRBD1 (5 bases). The germline V and J ends were trimmed by 5 bases and 4 bases, with 14 bases remaining between them. The CDR3 sequence is 15 residues long. Looked up from germline, CDR1 is SEHNR and CDR2 is FQNEAQ (reference sequence).